The next 24 T cell receptor beta chains were all read from a single sample in a study of blood T cell repertoires in COVID-19 (dated by TCRdb to 2020 to 2022). The method behind the library was the immunoSEQ multiplex PCR assay. The source is immuneACCESS, and TCRdb retained only in-frame sequences with V and J called. Part of the clones is not carried over; for the studies checked, unresolved V genes explain less than half of this, and the remainder is unexplained. The sample table records around 38,000 clones; more than 85% of these occur just once. The top ten clones comprise 60% to 70% of the sample. Sequenced material: peripheral blood. The receptor set was obtained from a man in his 70s with acute or convalescent COVID-19.

The chain combines TRBV2 with TRBJ2-1; D gene uncertain. Germline V gene data show CDR1 as SNHLY and CDR2 as FYNNEI. Trimming stripped 6 bases from V and 3 bases from J, with 15 bases between. The CDR3 is made up of 15 amino acids. Written as DNA, the CDR3 is TGTGCCAGCAGCTCCTCAGCGCCCTTCTACAATGAGCAGTTCTTC. Amino acid sequence: CASSSSAPFYNEQFF.

The chain carries TRBV4-2 and TRBJ1-2, with a weak D call TRBD1 (6 bases). Germline V CDR1 and CDR2: LGHNA, YNFKEQ. Trimming pared 1 base from V and 6 bases from J, leaving 18 bases between. The CDR3 runs 16 residues. The CDR3 is CASSQGSGALRNGYTF. DNA of the CDR3: TGTGCCAGCAGCCAAGGTTCAGGGGCGCTTCGAAATGGCTACACCTTC.

This chain uses TRBV5-1 with TRBJ1-1; 8 bases align to TRBD1. Trimming took 0 bases from V and 0 from J; bases not matched to a gene: 4. The germline CDR1 and CDR2 sequences are SGHRS and YFSETQ. This CDR3 has 16 amino acids. The CDR3 sequence is CASSLDRTGLNTEAFF. The CDR3 DNA reads TGCGCCAGCAGCTTGGACAGGACAGGGCTGAACACTGAAGCTTTCTTT.

The CDR3: CAISESGNQPQHF. As DNA, the CDR3 is TGTGCCATCAGTGAATCGGGGAATCAGCCCCAGCATTTT. The chain links TRBV10-3 to TRBJ1-5; no clear D. V was clipped by 3 bases and J by 4 bases, with 7 bases between them. The germline gives CDR1 ENHRY, CDR2 SYGVKD. The CDR3 is 13 amino acids.

The genes are TRBV18 and TRBJ1-5; possibly TRBD1 for D (6 bases). In germline, CDR1 is KGHSH, CDR2 LQKENI. The length of the CDR3 is 15 residues. Trimming pared 3 bases from V and 0 bases from J, leaving 9 bases between. CDR3 nucleotide sequence: TGTGCCAGCTCACCGGACAGCTATAGCAATCAGCCCCAGCATTTT. This encodes CASSPDSYSNQPQHF.

The chain is built from TRBV6-1 and TRBJ1-3, with D hard to call. The CDR3 covers 15 residues. The V and J ends lost 3 bases and 0 bases respectively, with 9 bases between them. Germline V lookup: CDR1 MNHNS, CDR2 SASEGT. The CDR3 nucleotides are TGTGCCAGCAGTGAGCTGCACTACTCTGGAAACACCATATATTTT. Protein sequence: CASSELHYSGNTIYF.

The V gene is TRBV9, the J gene TRBJ1-5, with TRBD1 matching over 12 bases. J gave up 3 bases and V 4 bases, and 5 bases lay outside the gene matches. CDR3 length equals 16 residues. Per the germline V gene, CDR1 is SGDLS and CDR2 is YYNGEE. The CDR3 bases are TGTGCCAGCAGCCCGGGACAGGGGGCGCTCAATCAGCCCCAGCATTTT. This encodes CASSPGQGALNQPQHF.

The V and J genes are TRBV28 and TRBJ1-1; 7 bases map to TRBD1. Per the germline V gene, CDR1 is MDHEN and CDR2 is SYDVKM. The CDR3 is made up of 15 amino acids. V lost 5 bases and J lost 5; bases outside the gene matches: 11. This CDR3 is CASSQIHRGGTEAFF. The CDR3, as DNA: TGTGCCAGCAGTCAGATCCACAGGGGTGGAACTGAAGCTTTCTTT. Together with reference TRBV28 and TRBJ1-1, the CDR3 gives the full variable domain: DVKVTQSSRYLVKRTGEKVFLECVQDMDHENMFWYRQDPGLGLRLIYFSYDVKMKEKGDIPEGYSVSREKKERFSLILESASTNQTSMYLCASSQIHRGGTEAFFGQGTRLTVV.

The chain uses TRBV9 and TRBJ1-3; 7 nucleotides align to TRBD1. J was trimmed by 8 bases and V by 3 bases; bases with no gene match: 14. This CDR3 is 16 amino acids long. Germline V gene sequence: CDR1 SGDLS, CDR2 YYNGEE. The CDR3 sequence: CASSALRQGRMDTIYF. The CDR3 bases are TGTGCCAGCAGCGCCTTACGACAGGGCCGTATGGACACCATATATTTT.

This chain joins TRBV19 and TRBJ2-3; D may be TRBD2 (6 bases). Per the germline V gene, CDR1 is LNHDA and CDR2 is SQIVND (reference sequence). Trimming removed 1 base at V and 6 bases at J, with 17 bases between. The CDR3 has 16 amino acids. CDR3 sequence (DNA): TGTGCCAGTAGTATAGTCACGGGAGAAATACTTGATACGCAGTATTTT. Translating it yields CASSIVTGEILDTQYF.

V usage is TRBV21-1 and J usage is TRBJ1-1. TRBV21-1 has pseudogene status. This CDR3 is 14 amino acids long. The CDR3 reads CASSTRVCGAEAFF. The CDR3 DNA reads TGTGCCAGCAGCACCCGCGTGTGTGGTGCCGAAGCTTTCTTT.

The chain is built from TRBV10-3 and TRBJ1-5; 7 positions agree with TRBD1. V shed 11 bases and J 3 bases; nucleotides not matched to a gene: 7. The germline gives CDR1 ENHRY, CDR2 SYGVKD. The CDR3 length is 13 residues. Written as DNA, the CDR3 is TGTGCCGTTTCCGGGACAGACAATCAGCCCCAGCATTTT. Translation: CAVSGTDNQPQHF.

This chain uses TRBV7-2 with TRBJ2-7, with D uncertain. V was cut by 1 base and J by 4 bases, with 14 bases left in between. Germline V gene data show CDR1 as SGHTA and CDR2 as FQGNSA. The CDR3 is 15 residues long. CDR3 residues: CASSLDWQASYEQYF. DNA for the CDR3: TGTGCCAGCAGCTTAGATTGGCAGGCGTCATACGAGCAGTACTTC.

The CDR3 coding sequence is TGTGCCAGCAGCCAGGCAGGGGTGACTGAAGCTTTCTTT. Protein: CASSQAGVTEAFF. The V and J genes are TRBV7-2 and TRBJ1-1, with D maybe TRBD1 (6 bases). Germline CDR1 and CDR2: SGHTA and FQGNSA. This CDR3 comprises 13 residues. V lost 5 bases and J 5 bases, leaving 12 bases between the germline ends.

In its sample, this clone was seen a few times. The chain employs TRBV7-2 and TRBJ1-6, with no clear D. The V end lost 3 bases, the J end lost 1 base, and 7 bases lay between the germline ends. CDR3 length equals 15 residues. CDR1 SGHTA and CDR2 FQGNSA come from the germline V gene. CDR3 residues: CASSFDGSYNSPLHF. For the CDR3, the DNA is TGTGCCAGCAGCTTCGACGGGTCCTATAATTCACCCCTCCACTTT.

The chain links TRBV7-9 to TRBJ2-5, with D possibly being TRBD2 (6 bases). Trimming took 5 bases from V and 1 from J, leaving 11 bases between them. Germline lookup yields CDR1 SEHNR and CDR2 FQNEAQ (reference sequence). The CDR3 consists of 14 residues. CDR3: CASSLAEGQETQYF. CDR3 in DNA: TGTGCCAGCAGCCTGGCGGAGGGCCAAGAGACCCAGTACTTC. Variable domain in full (rest from reference TRBV7-9 and TRBJ2-5): DTGVSQNPRHKITKRGQNVTFRCDPISEHNRLYWYRQTLGQGPEFLTYFQNEAQLEKSRLLSDRFSAERPKGSFSTLEIQRTEQGDSAMYLCASSLAEGQETQYFGPGTRLLVL.

The V gene is TRBV11-2, the J gene TRBJ2-2; no definite D call. The V gene's germline CDR1 is SGHAT and CDR2 FQNNGV. This CDR3 region has 15 residues. Trimming cost V 1 base and J 6 bases, with 12 bases left between them. As DNA, the CDR3 is TGTGCCAGCAGCTTAGGGTTTAGTATCTCCGGGGAGCTGTTTTTT. Amino acids: CASSLGFSISGELFF.

The chain combines TRBV11-2 with TRBJ2-1; possibly TRBD2 for D (5 bases). The V end was cut by 8 bases, the J end by 7 bases, with 21 bases between. This CDR3 region has 15 residues. Per germline, CDR1 SGHAT and CDR2 FQNNGV. In DNA form, the CDR3 reads TGTGCCAGCGCGCAGGCCAGCTTCGGCGGGAATGAGCAGTTCTTC. Translating it yields CASAQASFGGNEQFF. Complete variable domain (other parts from reference TRBV11-2 and TRBJ2-1): EAGVAQSPRYKIIEKRQSVAFWCNPISGHATLYWYQQILGQGPKLLIQFQNNGVVDDSQLPKDRFSAERLKGVDSTLKIQPAKLEDSAVYLCASAQASFGGNEQFFGPGTRLTVL.

The V gene is TRBV9, the J gene TRBJ2-1; no reliable D call. Between the trimmed V and J ends, which lost 0 bases and 7 bases, there was a span of 11 bases. The CDR3 spans 14 residues. In germline, CDR1 is SGDLS, CDR2 YYNGEE. CDR3 region: CASSVDGARNEQFF. CDR3 coding DNA: TGTGCCAGCAGCGTAGATGGCGCCAGGAATGAGCAGTTCTTC.

The V and J genes are TRBV6-6 and TRBJ1-4, with TRBD1 matching over 7 bases. Germline values: CDR1 MNHNY, CDR2 SVGAGI (reference sequence). V was pared by 4 bases and J by 5 bases, with 4 bases of the junction left unmatched. The CDR3 contains 14 residues. This CDR3 reads CASSFLGQNEKLFF. The CDR3 DNA sequence: TGTGCCAGCAGTTTTCTGGGACAGAATGAAAAACTGTTTTTT.

The rearrangement uses TRBV2 and TRBJ2-3; the D is unclear. Germline V CDR1 and CDR2: SNHLY, FYNNEI. The CDR3 length is 13 residues. Trimming took 1 base from V and 8 from J, leaving 10 bases between them. The CDR3 bases are TGTGCCAGCAGTGAAGACGTCCGCGGTACGCAGTATTTT. Translation: CASSEDVRGTQYF.

V usage is TRBV27 and J usage is TRBJ2-3; D gene unclear. The CDR3 is made up of 13 amino acids. V was trimmed by 4 bases and J by 2 bases, leaving 7 bases between them. The germline gives CDR1 MNHEY, CDR2 SMNVEV (reference sequence). The CDR3 protein is CASSSEVTDTQYF. The CDR3 region has the DNA TGTGCCAGCAGTTCAGAGGTCACAGATACGCAGTATTTT.

The chain carries TRBV18 and TRBJ2-5; D is perhaps TRBD2 (6 bases). CDR3 size: 15 residues. V was shortened by 3 bases and J by 2 bases, with 13 bases between the two germline ends. Germline V gene data show CDR1 as KGHSH and CDR2 as LQKENI. The chain's CDR3 is CASSPNAGNQETQYF. CDR3 sequence (DNA): TGTGCCAGCTCACCGAATGCGGGAAATCAAGAGACCCAGTACTTC.

J is TRBJ1-1 and V is TRBV14; no definite D call. CDR1 SGHDN and CDR2 FVKESK come from the germline V gene. V lost 7 bases, J lost 5 bases, and 14 bases lay in between. The CDR3 runs 13 residues. The DNA of the CDR3 is TGTGCCAGCACGGGCCGGGCGGGGACTGAAGCTTTCTTT. This translates into CASTGRAGTEAFF. The full variable domain, rest sourced from reference TRBV14 and TRBJ1-1, is EAGVTQFPSHSVIEKGQTVTLRCDPISGHDNLYWYRRVMGKEIKFLLHFVKESKQDESGMPNNRFLAERTGGTYSTLKVQPAELEDSGVYFCASTGRAGTEAFFGQGTRLTVV.